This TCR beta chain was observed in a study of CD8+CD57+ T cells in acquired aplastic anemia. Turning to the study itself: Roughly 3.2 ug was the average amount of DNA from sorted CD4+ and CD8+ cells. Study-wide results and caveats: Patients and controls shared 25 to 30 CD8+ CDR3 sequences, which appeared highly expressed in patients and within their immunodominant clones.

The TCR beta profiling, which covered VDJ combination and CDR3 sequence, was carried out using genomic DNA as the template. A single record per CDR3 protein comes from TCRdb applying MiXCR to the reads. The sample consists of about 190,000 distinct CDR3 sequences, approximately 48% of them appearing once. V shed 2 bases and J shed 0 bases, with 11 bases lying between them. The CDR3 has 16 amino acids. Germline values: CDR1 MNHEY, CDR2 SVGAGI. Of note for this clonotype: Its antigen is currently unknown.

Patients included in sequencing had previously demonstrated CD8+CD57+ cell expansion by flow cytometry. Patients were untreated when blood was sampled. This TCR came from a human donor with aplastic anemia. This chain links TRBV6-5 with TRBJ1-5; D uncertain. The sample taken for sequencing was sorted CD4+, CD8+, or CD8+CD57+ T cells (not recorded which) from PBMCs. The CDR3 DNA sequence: TGTGCCAGCAGTTACGGAAGTCCAGATAGCAATCAGCCCCAGCATTTT. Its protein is CASSYGSPDSNQPQHF.